The entry below describes one T cell receptor (beta chain). Time point specified: pretreatment peripheral blood. Locally advanced or metastatic urothelial carcinoma was present in patients. This record comes from a study of PD-L1 blockade in urothelial cancer. The V gene end was trimmed by 6 bases and the J gene end by 3 bases; junction bases not matched to a gene: 13. The CDR3 length is 16 residues. CDR1 is MNHNY and CDR2 is SVGAGI in the germline V gene (reference sequence). The data were produced by immunoSEQ multiplex PCR, yet TCRdb's version contains in-frame clones alone and is incomplete. The sample records roughly 120,000 clones, 65% to 85% being singletons.

The sequences come from PBMCs, collected around atezolizumab (anti-PD-L1) treatment. The TCR sequence derives from a man aged 45-65 years with urothelial cancer. The chain couples TRBV6-6 to TRBJ2-7, with TRBD1 matching over 8 bases. The CDR3 loop reads CASSGPRDRWRYEQYF. CDR3 DNA sequence: TGTGCCAGCAGCGGCCCCCGGGACAGGTGGCGCTACGAGCAGTACTTC.